The entry below describes one T cell receptor beta chain. The data originate from a study of blood T cell repertoires in COVID-19. Germline trimming cut 4 bases from V and 4 bases from J; bases unmatched to any gene: 5. Germline CDR1 is PRHDT and CDR2 is FYEKMQ (reference sequence). The CDR3 has 15 residues. Sequencing was performed with immunoSEQ multiplex PCR; in TCRdb, only in-frame clones are kept and a portion is missing. The repertoire has roughly 220,000 clones, approximately 80% of them found once; the top ten carry roughly 4.6%. The chain recombines TRBV13 with TRBJ2-1; 9 nucleotides match TRBD2. The origin of this receptor is a woman in her fifties or sixties who had recovered from COVID-19. Sequencing input: peripheral blood. The CDR3: CASSSRGGGYNEQFF. CDR3 nucleotide sequence: TGTGCCAGCAGCTCGCGGGGGGGCGGGTACAATGAGCAGTTCTTC.